This T cell receptor beta chain was recovered during a study of glioma-infiltrating T cells. This clonotype was seen many times. V lost 7 bases, J lost 8 bases, and 12 bases stayed unmatched. The germline gives CDR1 DFQATT, CDR2 SNEGSKA (reference sequence). The CDR3 extends over 14 amino acids. The iRepertoire nested amplicon-rescue multiplex PCR amplified TCR alpha and beta CDR3s from RNA. MiXCR was run by TCRdb on the multiplex PCR reads, yielding one entry per CDR3 protein. The table includes about 94,000 distinct CDR3 sequences, about 23% detected once. The V and J genes are TRBV20-1 and TRBJ2-1, with TRBD2 matching 9 bases. The sequence was collected from a human donor with low-grade glioma or glioblastoma, undergoing nonglioma brain surgery, or in good health (not recorded which). Sequencing was done on a sample of glioma tissue, nonneoplastic brain tissue, or PBMCs (not recorded which). CDR3 sequence reads: CSVAPGTSIDEQFF. CDR3 sequence (DNA): TGCAGTGTTGCCCCCGGGACTAGCATCGATGAGCAGTTCTTC.